This TCR beta chain was obtained from a study of T cell responses to AZD1222 COVID-19 vaccine. The repertoire was sequenced with immunoSEQ multiplex PCR; TCRdb's copy has only in-frame clones and lacks some. The table lists some 120,000 clones, roughly 87% of them singletons. This sequence was found in an adult in good health. The specimen was peripheral blood, collected on day 0 of MenACWY control vaccination.

CDR3 protein: CASSLFAASGRNPYEQYF. Written as DNA, the CDR3 is TGTGCCAGCAGCTTATTTGCTGCTAGCGGGAGGAACCCCTACGAGCAGTACTTC. V is TRBV7-2 and J is TRBJ2-7; 11 nucleotides align to TRBD2. The CDR3 is made up of 18 amino acids. V lost 2 bases, J lost 2 bases, and 11 bases stayed unmatched. CDR1 is SGHTA, CDR2 FQGNSA, per germline.